The 19 T cell receptor beta chains presented below share a single source sample, sequenced in a study of graft-versus-host responses after intestinal transplantation. The assay was immunoSEQ multiplex PCR, and TCRdb's table has in-frame clones only and misses some. The sample has under 20,000 clones, 35% to 40% seen once; the top ten hold approximately 2%. The sample here was alloreactive CD4+ T cells from a mixed lymphocyte reaction culture, taken before transplantation. The subset was: CFSE-low proliferating T cells sorted from roughly 6-day pre-transplant mixed lymphocyte reaction (GvH or HvG direction). The source is a human patient who was an organ donor for intestinal transplantation.

The chain recombines TRBV6-5 with TRBJ2-3; D perhaps matches TRBD2 (6 bases). Trimming removed 2 bases at V and 5 bases at J, with 11 bases between. The CDR3 loop spans 14 amino acids. Germline CDR1 and CDR2: MNHEY and SVGAGI. In nucleotides, the CDR3 is TGTGCCAGCAGTTACCGCGGGGATGGAGATACGCAGTATTTT. Amino acids: CASSYRGDGDTQYF.

This clone was detected a few times. V is TRBV7-9 and J is TRBJ2-1, with D possibly being TRBD2 (5 bases). The CDR3 is 16 amino acids. CDR1 and CDR2 (germline): SEHNR, FQNEAQ (reference sequence). The ends were cut back, 2 bases at V and 11 bases at J, with 22 bases in the middle. The chain's CDR3 is CASSLWVGEPLRQQFF. In DNA form, the CDR3 reads TGTGCCAGCAGCTTATGGGTCGGGGAGCCCTTAAGGCAGCAGTTCTTC.

This chain connects TRBV5-4 to TRBJ2-5; weak D call: TRBD2 (6 bases). V was cut by 4 bases and J by 1 base, with 14 bases left in between. This CDR3 contains 15 residues. Germline V lookup: CDR1 SGHNT, CDR2 YYREEE (reference sequence). The CDR3 reads CASSPVRGLQETQYF. The CDR3 coding sequence is TGTGCCAGCAGCCCGGTGCGGGGACTCCAAGAGACCCAGTACTTC.

There are a few counts of this clone. The rearrangement joins TRBV6-1 to TRBJ2-5, with 9 bases identical to TRBD2. CDR1 MNHNS and CDR2 SASEGT come from the germline V gene. Unmatched junction bases numbered 10, after V lost 10 bases and J lost 1 base. This CDR3 has 15 amino acids. The DNA of the CDR3 is TGTGCCACCAGGGTTCCAGCGGGGGGCCAAGAGACCCAGTACTTC. It specifies CATRVPAGGQETQYF.

Judged by abundance, this clone is medium-sized (0.01 to 0.1%). The V call is TRBV25-1, the J call TRBJ1-2; 7 positions agree with TRBD1. The V and J ends lost 8 bases and 5 bases, in that order; junction bases with no gene match: 8. Germline V gives CDR1 MGHDK, CDR2 SYGVNS. The CDR3 has 13 residues. The CDR3 sequence is CASSTRTGYGYTF. CDR3 coding DNA: TGTGCCAGCTCGACGCGGACAGGATATGGCTACACCTTC.

The V and J genes are TRBV5-1 and TRBJ2-1, with 7 bases matching TRBD2. V lost 2 bases and J lost 2; bases outside the gene matches: 4. This CDR3 is 15 amino acids long. Germline assignment: CDR1 SGHRS and CDR2 YFSETQ. The CDR3 loop is CASSFASGTYNEQFF. The CDR3 DNA sequence: TGCGCCAGCAGCTTCGCTAGCGGAACCTACAATGAGCAGTTCTTC.

This chain links TRBV6-5 with TRBJ2-7, with TRBD2 matching 8 bases. The CDR3 covers 16 residues. Germline CDR1 reads MNHEY; CDR2 reads SVGAGI. V gave up 1 base and J gave up 1 base; unmatched junction bases: 6. As DNA, the CDR3 is TGTGCCAGCAGTTACTGGTCCGGGGGGGGGTCCTACGAGCAGTACTTC. Translating gives CASSYWSGGGSYEQYF.

The chain is built from TRBV9 and TRBJ2-1; 12 bases are a match to TRBD2. J gave up 7 bases and V 5 bases, and 7 bases lay outside the gene matches. CDR3 size: 15 residues. Germline V gene data show CDR1 as SGDLS and CDR2 as YYNGEE. The CDR3 here is CASSETSGSHNEQFF. In DNA form, the CDR3 reads TGTGCCAGCAGTGAGACTAGCGGGAGTCATAATGAGCAGTTCTTC.

The rearrangement uses TRBV18 and TRBJ2-3, with D perhaps assigned TRBD1 or TRBD2 (5 bases each). CDR3 length equals 16 residues. The V gene's germline CDR1 is KGHSH and CDR2 LQKENI. Trimming removed 2 bases at V and 2 bases at J, with 14 bases between. The CDR3: CASSPNRDPATDTQYF. Here the CDR3 DNA reads TGTGCCAGCTCACCAAATAGGGACCCGGCCACAGATACGCAGTATTTT.

As to this clone: An end of the junction differs from the germline gene, which may be a read error. CDR3 in amino acids: CAWSAFLTQYF. The CDR3 nucleotides are TGCGCCTGGAGTGCATTCCTGACCCAGTACTTC. The J gene is TRBJ2-5, the V gene TRBV30, with D hard to call. Germline-derived CDR1 and CDR2 are GTSNPN and SVGIG (reference sequence). The CDR3 is made up of 11 amino acids. Full variable domain (remainder filled in from reference TRBV30 and TRBJ2-5): SQTIHQWPATLVQPVGSPLSLECTVEGTSNPNLYWYRQAAGRGLQLLFYSVGIGQISSEVPQNLSASRPQDRQFILSSKKLLLSDSGFYLCAWSAFLTQYFGPGTRLLVL.

This clone was observed a handful of times. The gene calls are TRBV7-9 and TRBJ2-7; 13 bases are a match to TRBD2. The V gene end was trimmed by 1 base and the J gene end by 4 bases; junction bases not matched to a gene: 10. Germline loops: CDR1 SEHNR, CDR2 FQNEAQ (reference sequence). This CDR3 spans 18 amino acids. The CDR3 sequence: CASSLVTSGRALWYEQYF. In DNA, the CDR3 is TGTGCCAGCAGCTTAGTTACTAGCGGGAGGGCCTTATGGTACGAGCAGTACTTC.

This clone is classed as medium-sized (0.01 to 0.1%). In DNA form, the CDR3 reads TGTGCCAGCAGCTTGAACCCGGGACAGGGTGTTTCCGCTTTCTTT. Its translation is CASSLNPGQGVSAFF. This chain connects TRBV5-4 to TRBJ1-1; 9 nucleotides line up with TRBD1. The CDR3 runs 15 residues. The V gene end was trimmed by 1 base and the J gene end by 11 bases; junction bases not matched to a gene: 12. CDR1 and CDR2 from the germline V gene are SGHNT and YYREEE (reference sequence).

The chain joins TRBV7-7 to TRBJ2-1, with TRBD2 matching over 9 bases. V lost 1 base, J lost 8 bases, and 9 bases stayed unmatched. The germline V gene has CDR1 SSHAT and CDR2 FNYEAQ (reference sequence). This CDR3 is built from 16 residues. The CDR3 DNA sequence: TGTGCCAGCAGCTTAGGCCTAGCGGGAAATGGCGATGAGCAGTTCTTC. Its protein is CASSLGLAGNGDEQFF.

This clone was seen only a few times. This chain joins TRBV18 and TRBJ1-2; TRBD1 aligns across 7 bases. The germline CDR1 and CDR2 sequences are KGHSH and LQKENI. V was clipped by 4 bases and J by 6 bases; unmatched bases: 11. This CDR3 region has 15 residues. CDR3 in DNA: TGTGCCAGCTCACTCCTCCCGACAGGGTGGGATGGCTACACCTTC. Translation gives CASSLLPTGWDGYTF. Combining the CDR3 with reference TRBV18 and TRBJ1-2 gives the whole variable domain NAGVMQNPRHLVRRRGQEARLRCSPMKGHSHVYWYRQLPEEGLKFMVYLQKENIIDESGMPKERFSAEFPKEGPSILRIQQVVRGDSAAYFCASSLLPTGWDGYTFGSGTRLTVV.

This clone showed up just a few times. The chain employs TRBV19 and TRBJ1-2; a weak D match, TRBD1 (6 bases). The germline V and J ends were trimmed by 5 bases and 0 bases, with 13 bases remaining between them. Germline V gives CDR1 LNHDA, CDR2 SQIVND (reference sequence). This CDR3 has 15 amino acids. The CDR3 is CASSGADRSNYGYTF. The CDR3 DNA follows: TGTGCCAGTAGTGGGGCGGACAGATCTAACTATGGCTACACCTTC.

The V gene is TRBV9, the J gene TRBJ2-1, with 10 bases matching TRBD2. Germline CDR1 SGDLS, CDR2 YYNGEE. J gave up 0 bases and V 2 bases, and 11 bases lay outside the gene matches. The CDR3 covers 19 residues. In DNA form, the CDR3 reads TGTGCCAGCAGCGTCCTACCTCTTAGCGGGAGGAGCTCCTACAATGAGCAGTTCTTC. Protein: CASSVLPLSGRSSYNEQFF.

This clone was counted a single time. The chain employs TRBV2 and TRBJ2-2; D is possibly TRBD1 or TRBD2 (5 bases each). The germline gives CDR1 SNHLY, CDR2 FYNNEI. Trimming removed 8 bases from V and 7 bases from J, with 17 bases in between. The CDR3 extends over 14 amino acids. CDR3 sequence: CASGRQRASGELFF. The CDR3, as DNA: TGTGCCAGCGGCCGACAGAGGGCTAGCGGGGAGCTGTTTTTT.

This clone was detected only a few times. The gene calls are TRBV6-5 and TRBJ1-1; the match to TRBD1 covers 9 bases. CDR3 length equals 15 residues. Per the germline V gene, CDR1 is MNHEY and CDR2 is SVGAGI. Trimming removed 2 bases from V and 3 bases from J; junction bases left unmatched: 4. Here the CDR3 DNA reads TGTGCCAGCAGTTACACAGGGGGCGCCGACACTGAAGCTTTCTTT. Translation gives CASSYTGGADTEAFF.

This chain joins TRBV5-8 and TRBJ1-5; D remains ambiguous. In germline, CDR1 is SGHTS, CDR2 YDEGEE. The V end lost 6 bases, the J end lost 3 bases, and 13 bases lay between the germline ends. This CDR3 comprises 14 residues. CDR3 DNA sequence: TGTGCCAGCAACGAGGACCGAATCAATCAGCCCCAGCATTTT. Residues: CASNEDRINQPQHF.